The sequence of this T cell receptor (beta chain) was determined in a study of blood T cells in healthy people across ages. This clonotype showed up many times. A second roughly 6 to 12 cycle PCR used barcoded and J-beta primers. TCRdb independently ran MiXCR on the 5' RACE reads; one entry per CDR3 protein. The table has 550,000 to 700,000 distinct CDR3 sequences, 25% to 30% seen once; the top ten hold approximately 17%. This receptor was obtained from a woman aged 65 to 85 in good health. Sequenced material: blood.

The CDR3 reads CASSQQGNQPQHF. CDR3 DNA: TGTGCCAGCAGCCAGCAGGGCAATCAGCCCCAGCATTTT. The chain links TRBV6-6 to TRBJ1-5; D is uncertain. The germline V and J ends were trimmed by 6 bases and 2 bases, with 8 bases remaining between them. Germline CDR1 reads MNHNY; CDR2 reads SVGAGI (reference sequence). This CDR3 has 13 amino acids.